This TCR beta chain comes out of a study of T cells in Graves' hyperthyroidism and ophthalmopathy. In the study overall: Peripheral blood draws took place at initial diagnosis, ahead of any treatment.

Trimming removed 6 bases from V and 4 bases from J, with 10 bases in between. The CDR3 runs 13 residues. Looked up from germline, CDR1 is MNHEY and CDR2 is SMNVEV (reference sequence). This clonotype has at least ten counts. Its specificity is unknown. Study-wide results and caveats: Separating ophthalmopathy from stable hyperthyroidism was achieved by a 13 V-J model.

It was RNA transcripts that yielded the amplified TCR beta CDR3 regions. The HTBI primer set served for first-round RT-PCR of the TCR CDR3. Each CDR3 protein gets one entry after TCRdb re-called the multiplex PCR reads with MiXCR. The repertoire holds a few hundred thousand distinct CDR3 sequences, with roughly 15% as singletons. The TCR originated in a woman aged 40 to 50 with Graves' ophthalmopathy. Source material: blood. The J gene is TRBJ2-1, the V gene TRBV27; possibly TRBD2 for D (6 bases). The CDR3: CASRGGEYNEQFF. Here the CDR3 DNA reads TGTGCCAGCAGGGGCGGGGAGTACAATGAGCAGTTCTTC.